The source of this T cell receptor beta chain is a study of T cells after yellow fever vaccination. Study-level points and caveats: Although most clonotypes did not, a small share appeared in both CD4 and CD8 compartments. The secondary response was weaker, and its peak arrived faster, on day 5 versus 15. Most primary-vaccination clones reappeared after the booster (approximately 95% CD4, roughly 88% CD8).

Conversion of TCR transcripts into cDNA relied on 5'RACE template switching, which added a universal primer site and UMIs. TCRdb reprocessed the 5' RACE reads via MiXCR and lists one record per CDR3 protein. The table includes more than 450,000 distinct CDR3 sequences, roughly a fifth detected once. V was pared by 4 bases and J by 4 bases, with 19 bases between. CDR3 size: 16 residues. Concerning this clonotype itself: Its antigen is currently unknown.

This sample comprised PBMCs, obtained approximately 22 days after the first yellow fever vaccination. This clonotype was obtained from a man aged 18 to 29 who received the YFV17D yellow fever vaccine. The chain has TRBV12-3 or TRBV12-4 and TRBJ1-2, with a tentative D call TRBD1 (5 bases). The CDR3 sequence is CASSSTRRGAGYGYTF. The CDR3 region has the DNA TGTGCCAGCAGTTCCACCCGAAGGGGAGCTGGCTATGGCTACACCTTC.